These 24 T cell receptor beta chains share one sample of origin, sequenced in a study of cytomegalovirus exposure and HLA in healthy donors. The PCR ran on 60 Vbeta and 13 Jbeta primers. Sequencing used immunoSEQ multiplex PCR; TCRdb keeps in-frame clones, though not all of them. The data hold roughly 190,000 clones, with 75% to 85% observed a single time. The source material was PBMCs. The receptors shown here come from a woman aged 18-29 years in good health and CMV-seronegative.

CDR3 amino acids: CASSDPAREGAHEQYF. In DNA, the CDR3 is TGTGCCAGCAGTGACCCGGCGCGGGAGGGGGCCCACGAGCAGTACTTC. V and J are TRBV6-1 and TRBJ2-7; TRBD2 matches 9 bases. Trimming at V came to 3 bases and at J to 5 bases, leaving 11 bases not matched to a gene. Germline V gene sequence: CDR1 MNHNS, CDR2 SASEGT. CDR3 length: 16 residues.

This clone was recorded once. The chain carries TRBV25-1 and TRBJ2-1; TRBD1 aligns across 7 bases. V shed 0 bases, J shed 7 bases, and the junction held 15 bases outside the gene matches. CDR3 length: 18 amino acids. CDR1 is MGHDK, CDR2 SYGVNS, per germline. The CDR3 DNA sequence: TGTGCCAGCAGTGAATATCCTACAGGGGCCGACTTCGTGAATGAGCAGTTCTTC. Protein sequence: CASSEYPTGADFVNEQFF. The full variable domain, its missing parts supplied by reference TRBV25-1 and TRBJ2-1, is EADIYQTPRYLVIGTGKKITLECSQTMGHDKMYWYQQDPGMELHLIHYSYGVNSTEKGDLSSESTVSRIRTEHFPLTLESARPSHTSQYLCASSEYPTGADFVNEQFFGPGTRLTVL.

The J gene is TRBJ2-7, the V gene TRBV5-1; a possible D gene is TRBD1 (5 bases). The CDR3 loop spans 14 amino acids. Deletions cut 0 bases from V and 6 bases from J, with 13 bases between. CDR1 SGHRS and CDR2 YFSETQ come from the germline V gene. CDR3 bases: TGCGCCAGCAGCTTGGAAAGGGGCGGCATCGAGCAGTACTTC. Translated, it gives CASSLERGGIEQYF.

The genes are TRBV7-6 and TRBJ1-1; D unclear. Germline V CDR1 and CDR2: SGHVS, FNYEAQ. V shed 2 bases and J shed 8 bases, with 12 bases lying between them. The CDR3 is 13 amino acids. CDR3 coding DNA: TGTGCCAGCAGCTTAAGTGGAAGCGGAGAAGCTTTCTTT. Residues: CASSLSGSGEAFF. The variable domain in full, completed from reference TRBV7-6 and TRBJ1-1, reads GAGVSQSPRYKVTKRGQDVALRCDPISGHVSLYWYRQALGQGPEFLTYFNYEAQQDKSGLPNDRFSAERPEGSISTLTIQRTEQRDSAMYRCASSLSGSGEAFFGQGTRLTVV.

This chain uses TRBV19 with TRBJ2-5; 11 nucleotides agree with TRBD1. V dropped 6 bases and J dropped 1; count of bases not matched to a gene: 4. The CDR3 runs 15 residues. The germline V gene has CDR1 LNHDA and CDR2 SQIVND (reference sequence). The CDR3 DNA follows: TGTGCCAGTAGGCGGACAGGGGGCGGCCAAGAGACCCAGTACTTC. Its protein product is CASRRTGGGQETQYF.

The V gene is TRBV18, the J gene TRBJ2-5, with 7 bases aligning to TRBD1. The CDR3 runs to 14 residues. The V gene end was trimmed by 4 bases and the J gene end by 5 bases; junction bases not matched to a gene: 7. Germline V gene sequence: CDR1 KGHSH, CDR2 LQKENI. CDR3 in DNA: TGTGCCAGCTCACTAACCGGGACAGTGGAGACCCAGTACTTC. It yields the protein CASSLTGTVETQYF. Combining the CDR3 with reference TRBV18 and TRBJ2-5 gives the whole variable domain NAGVMQNPRHLVRRRGQEARLRCSPMKGHSHVYWYRQLPEEGLKFMVYLQKENIIDESGMPKERFSAEFPKEGPSILRIQQVVRGDSAAYFCASSLTGTVETQYFGPGTRLLVL.

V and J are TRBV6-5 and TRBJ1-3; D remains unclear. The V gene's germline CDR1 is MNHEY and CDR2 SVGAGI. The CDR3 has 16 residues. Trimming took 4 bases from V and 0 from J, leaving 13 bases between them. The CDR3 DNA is TGTGCCAGCAGTTCCTTTTTAGAAATCTCTGGAAACACCATATATTTT. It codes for CASSSFLEISGNTIYF.

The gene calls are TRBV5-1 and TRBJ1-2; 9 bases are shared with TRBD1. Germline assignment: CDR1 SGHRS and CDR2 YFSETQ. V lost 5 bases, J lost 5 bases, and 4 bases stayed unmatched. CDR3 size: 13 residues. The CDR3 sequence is CASRGTGIYGYTF. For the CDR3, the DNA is TGCGCCAGCAGGGGGACAGGGATTTATGGCTACACCTTC.

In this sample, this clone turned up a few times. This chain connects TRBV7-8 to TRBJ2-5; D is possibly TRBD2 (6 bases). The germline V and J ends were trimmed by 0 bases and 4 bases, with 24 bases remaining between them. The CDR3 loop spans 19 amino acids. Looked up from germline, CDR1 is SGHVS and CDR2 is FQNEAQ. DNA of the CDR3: TGTGCCAGCAGCTTAGCGCTCCTAGCGTTCAGCTCCCCACGAGAGACCCAGTACTTC. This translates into CASSLALLAFSSPRETQYF.

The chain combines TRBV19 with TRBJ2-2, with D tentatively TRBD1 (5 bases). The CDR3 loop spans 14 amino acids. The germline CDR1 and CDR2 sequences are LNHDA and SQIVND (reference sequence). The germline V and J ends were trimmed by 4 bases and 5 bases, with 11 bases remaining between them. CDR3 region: CASSKAGWTGELFF. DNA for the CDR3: TGTGCCAGTAGTAAAGCAGGGTGGACCGGGGAGCTGTTTTTT.

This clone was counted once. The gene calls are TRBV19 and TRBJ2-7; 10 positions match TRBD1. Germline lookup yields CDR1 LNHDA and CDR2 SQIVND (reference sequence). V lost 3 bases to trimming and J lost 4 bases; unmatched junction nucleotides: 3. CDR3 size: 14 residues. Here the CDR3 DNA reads TGTGCCAGTAGTATGGGACAGGGGTTTTACGAGCAGTACTTC. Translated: CASSMGQGFYEQYF.

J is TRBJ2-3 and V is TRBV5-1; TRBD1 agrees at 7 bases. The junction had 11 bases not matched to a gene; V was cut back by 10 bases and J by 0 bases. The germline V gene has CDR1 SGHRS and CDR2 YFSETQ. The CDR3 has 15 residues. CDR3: CAGSPGTASTDTQYF. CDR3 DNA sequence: TGCGCCGGCTCTCCCGGGACAGCTAGCACAGATACGCAGTATTTT. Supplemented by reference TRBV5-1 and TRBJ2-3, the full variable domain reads KAGVTQTPRYLIKTRGQQVTLSCSPISGHRSVSWYQQTPGQGLQFLFEYFSETQRNKGNFPGRFSGRQFSNSRSEMNVSTLELGDSALYLCAGSPGTASTDTQYFGPGTRLTVL.

Written as DNA, the CDR3 is TGTGCCAGCAAGGGGCCAGGGTTTTTGGATCGATATGCCAATGAGCAGTTCTTC. Translation gives CASKGPGFLDRYANEQFF. The chain links TRBV27 to TRBJ2-1, with TRBD1 as a possible D gene (5 bases). Trimming left V 7 bases short and J 6 bases short, with 28 bases between. Germline V gene sequence: CDR1 MNHEY, CDR2 SMNVEV (reference sequence). The CDR3 loop spans 18 amino acids.

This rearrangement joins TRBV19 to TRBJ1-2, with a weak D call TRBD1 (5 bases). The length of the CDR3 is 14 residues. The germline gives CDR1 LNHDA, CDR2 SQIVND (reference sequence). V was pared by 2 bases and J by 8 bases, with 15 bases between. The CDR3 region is CASSIITSGFGYTF. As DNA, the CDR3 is TGTGCCAGTAGTATAATTACCTCAGGGTTCGGCTACACCTTC.

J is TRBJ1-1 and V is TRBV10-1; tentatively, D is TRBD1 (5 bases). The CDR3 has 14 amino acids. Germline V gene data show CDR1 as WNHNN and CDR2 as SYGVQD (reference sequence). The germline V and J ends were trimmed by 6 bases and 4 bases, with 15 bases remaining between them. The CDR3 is CASRVDTGGTEAFF. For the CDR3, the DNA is TGCGCCAGCAGGGTGGACACCGGGGGCACTGAAGCTTTCTTT.

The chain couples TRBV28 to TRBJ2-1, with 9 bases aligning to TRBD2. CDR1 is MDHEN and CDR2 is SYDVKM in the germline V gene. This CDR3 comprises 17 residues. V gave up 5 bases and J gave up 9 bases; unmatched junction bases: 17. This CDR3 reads CASSPLNLAGTRTEQFF. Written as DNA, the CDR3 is TGTGCCAGCAGTCCCTTAAATCTAGCGGGAACTCGGACTGAGCAGTTCTTC. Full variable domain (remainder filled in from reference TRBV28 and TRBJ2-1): DVKVTQSSRYLVKRTGEKVFLECVQDMDHENMFWYRQDPGLGLRLIYFSYDVKMKEKGDIPEGYSVSREKKERFSLILESASTNQTSMYLCASSPLNLAGTRTEQFFGPGTRLTVL.

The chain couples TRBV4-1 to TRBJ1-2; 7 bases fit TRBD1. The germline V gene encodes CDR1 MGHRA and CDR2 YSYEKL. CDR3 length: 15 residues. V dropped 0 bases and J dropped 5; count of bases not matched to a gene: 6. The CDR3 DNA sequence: TGCGCCAGCAGCCAAGATAGGACAGGACTTTATGGCTACACCTTC. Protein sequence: CASSQDRTGLYGYTF.

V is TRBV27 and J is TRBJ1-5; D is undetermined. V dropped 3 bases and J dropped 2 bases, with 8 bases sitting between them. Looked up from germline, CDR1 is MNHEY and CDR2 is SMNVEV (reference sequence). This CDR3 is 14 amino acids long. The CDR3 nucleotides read TGTGCCAGCAGTTTGTCTGCGGGCAATCAGCCCCAGCATTTT. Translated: CASSLSAGNQPQHF.

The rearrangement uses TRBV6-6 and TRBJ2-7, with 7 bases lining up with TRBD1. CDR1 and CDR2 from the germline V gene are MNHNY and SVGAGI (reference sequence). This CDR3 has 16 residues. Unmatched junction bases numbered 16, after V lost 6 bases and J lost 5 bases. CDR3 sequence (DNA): TGTGCCAGCAGCTTACCCCCCAACACAGACAGGGACGAGCAGTACTTC. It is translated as CASSLPPNTDRDEQYF.

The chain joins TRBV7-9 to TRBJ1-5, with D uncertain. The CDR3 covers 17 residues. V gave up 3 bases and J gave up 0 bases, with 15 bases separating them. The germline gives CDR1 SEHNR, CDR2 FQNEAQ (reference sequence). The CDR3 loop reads CASSFESGGYSNQPQHF. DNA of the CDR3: TGTGCCAGCAGCTTCGAGTCAGGAGGGTATAGCAATCAGCCCCAGCATTTT.

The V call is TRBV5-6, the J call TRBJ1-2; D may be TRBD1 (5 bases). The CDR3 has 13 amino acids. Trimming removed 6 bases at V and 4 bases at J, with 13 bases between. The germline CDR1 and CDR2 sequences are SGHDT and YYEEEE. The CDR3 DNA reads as TGTGCCAGCACCACCAGGGCCCTCTATGGCTACACCTTC. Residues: CASTTRALYGYTF. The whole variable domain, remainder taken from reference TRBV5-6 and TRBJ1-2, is DAGVTQSPTHLIKTRGQQVTLRCSPKSGHDTVSWYQQALGQGPQFIFQYYEEEERQRGNFPDRFSGHQFPNYSSELNVNALLLGDSALYLCASTTRALYGYTFGSGTRLTVV.

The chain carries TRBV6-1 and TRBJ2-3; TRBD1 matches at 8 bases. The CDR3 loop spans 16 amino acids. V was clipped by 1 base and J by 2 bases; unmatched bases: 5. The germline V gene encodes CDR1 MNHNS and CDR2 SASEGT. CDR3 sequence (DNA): TGTGCCAGCAGTGAAGGACAGGGGTGGAACACAGATACGCAGTATTTT. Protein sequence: CASSEGQGWNTDTQYF.

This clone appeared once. CDR3 loop: CASSRQGNYGYTF. The CDR3 bases are TGTGCCAGCAGCAGACAGGGAAACTATGGCTACACCTTC. V gene TRBV9 combines with J gene TRBJ1-2, with TRBD1 matching over 7 bases. V gave up 4 bases and J gave up 2 bases; unmatched junction bases: 2. The CDR3 is made up of 13 amino acids. Germline CDR1 SGDLS, CDR2 YYNGEE.

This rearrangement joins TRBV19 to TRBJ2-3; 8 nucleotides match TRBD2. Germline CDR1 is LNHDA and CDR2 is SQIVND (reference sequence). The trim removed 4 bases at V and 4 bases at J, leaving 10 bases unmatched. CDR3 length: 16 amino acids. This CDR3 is CASSTRPGGASDTQYF. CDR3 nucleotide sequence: TGTGCCAGTAGTACCAGACCCGGGGGGGCCTCAGATACGCAGTATTTT. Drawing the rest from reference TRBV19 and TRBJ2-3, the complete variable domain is DGGITQSPKYLFRKEGQNVTLSCEQNLNHDAMYWYRQDPGQGLRLIYYSQIVNDFQKGDIAEGYSVSREKKESFPLTVTSAQKNPTAFYLCASSTRPGGASDTQYFGPGTRLTVL.